The 18 T cell receptor beta chains given below trace back to one sample, sequenced in a study of blood T cell repertoires in COVID-19. Sequenced by immunoSEQ multiplex PCR; TCRdb stores in-frame clones only, minus some. The table shows 200,000 to 250,000 clones, with around 81% occurring only once. Sequenced material: peripheral blood. These receptors originate from a man aged 25-45 years who had recovered from COVID-19.

This clone was detected only a few times. CDR3 region: CASSRGGEGSGANVLTF. Written as DNA, the CDR3 is TGTGCCAGCAGCCGCGGGGGAGAGGGGTCTGGGGCCAACGTCCTGACTTTC. This chain joins TRBV28 and TRBJ2-6; 7 nucleotides agree with TRBD2. CDR1 MDHEN and CDR2 SYDVKM come from the germline V gene. V was pared by 6 bases and J by 1 base, with 9 bases of the junction left unmatched. CDR3 length equals 17 residues.

The J gene is TRBJ2-3, the V gene TRBV5-4, with 10 bases lining up with TRBD1. CDR3 length: 15 amino acids. The germline gives CDR1 SGHNT, CDR2 YYREEE (reference sequence). V was pared by 0 bases and J by 5 bases, with 3 bases of the junction left unmatched. The CDR3, as DNA: TGTGCCAGCAGCTTGGGGGGGACAGGGGAAGATACGCAGTATTTT. Translation gives CASSLGGTGEDTQYF.

The genes are TRBV19 and TRBJ1-2; 7 positions agree with TRBD1. V trimming: 1 base; J trimming: 6 bases; junction bases outside the gene matches: 5. CDR1 is LNHDA, CDR2 SQIVND, per germline (reference sequence). The CDR3 totals 14 residues. CDR3 residues: CASSIAGTADGYTF. The CDR3 region has the DNA TGTGCCAGTAGTATAGCCGGGACAGCTGATGGCTACACCTTC. The whole variable domain, filled in from reference TRBV19 and TRBJ1-2, reads DGGITQSPKYLFRKEGQNVTLSCEQNLNHDAMYWYRQDPGQGLRLIYYSQIVNDFQKGDIAEGYSVSREKKESFPLTVTSAQKNPTAFYLCASSIAGTADGYTFGSGTRLTVV.

The chain combines TRBV28 with TRBJ1-6; 11 bases line up with TRBD1. Germline assignment: CDR1 MDHEN and CDR2 SYDVKM. Germline trimming cut 7 bases from V and 9 bases from J; bases unmatched to any gene: 8. This CDR3 comprises 15 residues. The CDR3 DNA sequence: TGTGCCAGCACATTCGGGACAGGGGGGGGTTCACCCCTCCACTTT. Encoded protein: CASTFGTGGGSPLHF.

V and J are TRBV5-4 and TRBJ1-6, with 7 positions matching TRBD1. V lost 2 bases to trimming and J lost 9 bases; unmatched junction nucleotides: 8. Germline V gene data show CDR1 as SGHNT and CDR2 as YYREEE (reference sequence). This CDR3 region has 15 residues. The CDR3 DNA follows: TGTGCCAGCAGCTTCCGACAGGGACCCATTTCACCCCTCCACTTT. It encodes CASSFRQGPISPLHF.

The gene calls are TRBV7-3 and TRBJ2-3; 11 bases are shared with TRBD2. Germline V gene lookup returns CDR1 SGHTA and CDR2 FQGTGA. This CDR3 spans 13 amino acids. Trimming cost V 11 bases and J 4 bases; bases outside gene matches: 5. CDR3 in DNA: TGTGCCGGTAGCGGGGGGGCATCAGATACGCAGTATTTT. Translation: CAGSGGASDTQYF.

The V call is TRBV6-5, the J call TRBJ1-2; D is ambiguous. V lost 10 bases, J lost 3 bases, and 12 bases lay in between. Germline V gives CDR1 MNHEY, CDR2 SVGAGI. The CDR3 is made up of 12 amino acids. The CDR3 DNA is TGTGCCATACCGGGAATATACTATGGCTACACCTTC. This encodes CAIPGIYYGYTF.

The V and J genes are TRBV6-5 and TRBJ2-7; D is unclear. Deletions cut 3 bases from V and 6 bases from J, with 12 bases between. The CDR3 extends over 13 amino acids. Germline V gene data show CDR1 as MNHEY and CDR2 as SVGAGI. Here the CDR3 DNA reads TGTGCCAGCAGTTATTCCCTATCGCGCGAGCAGTACTTC. Amino acids: CASSYSLSREQYF.

The chain recombines TRBV4-1 with TRBJ2-5; TRBD2 might be the D (5 bases). CDR1 is MGHRA, CDR2 YSYEKL, per germline. The CDR3 is 13 residues long. Trimming stripped 8 bases from V and 5 bases from J, with 15 bases between. The CDR3 bases are TGCGCCAGCGGGAACGGGGTGGGGGAGACCCAGTACTTC. Translating gives CASGNGVGETQYF.

This clone was detected only once. The chain joins TRBV7-9 to TRBJ1-2; TRBD1 matches 9 bases. Germline V CDR1 and CDR2: SEHNR, FQNEAQ (reference sequence). V lost 6 bases and J lost 8; bases outside the gene matches: 4. CDR3 length equals 12 residues. The CDR3 DNA reads TGTGCCAGCAGACAGGGGGCGAGGGGCTACACCTTC. Translation gives CASRQGARGYTF.

This sequence joins TRBV5-1 and TRBJ2-7; 8 bases match TRBD1. The CDR3 has 13 residues. Germline CDR1 is SGHRS and CDR2 is YFSETQ. J was trimmed by 4 bases and V by 3 bases; bases with no gene match: 3. The CDR3, as DNA: TGCGCCAGCAGCTGGGGGACAGGTTACGAGCAGTACGTC. As protein: CASSWGTGYEQYV.

CDR3 amino acids: CASSSISRGTQYF. The CDR3 DNA is TGTGCCAGCAGCTCTATTAGCCGGGGTACGCAGTATTTT. The J gene is TRBJ2-3, the V gene TRBV11-2; D is perhaps TRBD2 (5 bases). Germline V gives CDR1 SGHAT, CDR2 FQNNGV. V lost 4 bases to trimming and J lost 8 bases, with 13 bases between them. This CDR3 comprises 13 residues. The full variable domain, in which reference TRBV11-2 and TRBJ2-3 provide the parts outside the CDR3, is EAGVAQSPRYKIIEKRQSVAFWCNPISGHATLYWYQQILGQGPKLLIQFQNNGVVDDSQLPKDRFSAERLKGVDSTLKIQPAKLEDSAVYLCASSSISRGTQYFGPGTRLTVL.

The J gene is TRBJ1-1, the V gene TRBV6-5, with D unresolved. The V and J ends lost 6 bases and 0 bases respectively, with 11 bases between them. Germline CDR1 and CDR2: MNHEY and SVGAGI. This CDR3 has 14 residues. CDR3: CASRGRNMNTEAFF. The CDR3 nucleotides are TGTGCCAGCAGGGGGAGGAATATGAACACTGAAGCTTTCTTT.

The rearrangement links TRBV5-6 to TRBJ2-5; 11 bases match TRBD1. Germline CDR1 and CDR2: SGHDT and YYEEEE. CDR3 length: 19 residues. With 3 bases clipped from V and 3 bases from J, the junction kept 16 bases outside the gene matches. The CDR3 spells CASSSLPGQGGRLKETQYF. The CDR3 DNA is TGTGCCAGCAGCTCCCTTCCGGGACAGGGGGGTAGGTTGAAAGAGACCCAGTACTTC. Full variable domain (remainder filled in from reference TRBV5-6 and TRBJ2-5): DAGVTQSPTHLIKTRGQQVTLRCSPKSGHDTVSWYQQALGQGPQFIFQYYEEEERQRGNFPDRFSGHQFPNYSSELNVNALLLGDSALYLCASSSLPGQGGRLKETQYFGPGTRLLVL.

The rearrangement uses TRBV9 and TRBJ1-1, with TRBD1 matching over 11 bases. With 3 bases clipped from V and 1 base from J, the junction kept 2 bases outside the gene matches. CDR1 and CDR2 (germline): SGDLS, YYNGEE. The CDR3 sequence is 15 residues long. CDR3 DNA: TGTGCCAGCAGCGCTGGACAGGGGGCGAACACTGAAGCTTTCTTT. Translating it yields CASSAGQGANTEAFF. Combining the CDR3 with reference TRBV9 and TRBJ1-1 gives the whole variable domain DSGVTQTPKHLITATGQRVTLRCSPRSGDLSVYWYQQSLDQGLQFLIQYYNGEERAKGNILERFSAQQFPDLHSELNLSSLELGDSALYFCASSAGQGANTEAFFGQGTRLTVV.

The chain couples TRBV27 to TRBJ2-3, with D perhaps matching TRBD1 (5 bases). Germline lookup yields CDR1 MNHEY and CDR2 SMNVEV (reference sequence). V was shortened by 3 bases and J by 8 bases, with 12 bases between the two germline ends. The CDR3 is made up of 13 amino acids. In nucleotides, the CDR3 is TGTGCCAGCAGTTTGGCAGGGCCAGGTACGCAGTATTTT. Its protein product is CASSLAGPGTQYF.

This chain uses TRBV5-4 with TRBJ2-3; 7 bases align to TRBD1. CDR1 SGHNT and CDR2 YYREEE come from the germline V gene (reference sequence). V was clipped by 6 bases and J by 6 bases; unmatched bases: 13. The CDR3 length is 15 residues. Here the CDR3 reads CASTKTDRALDTQYF. DNA for the CDR3: TGTGCCAGCACCAAAACCGACAGGGCCCTGGATACGCAGTATTTT.

The J gene is TRBJ1-2, the V gene TRBV19; 8 positions match TRBD1. After removal of 6 bases from V and 3 bases from J, the junction contained 6 bases not matched to a gene. Per germline, CDR1 LNHDA and CDR2 SQIVND (reference sequence). The CDR3 totals 14 residues. The CDR3 DNA reads TGTGCCAGTAGCTTGGCAGGGGGCTACTATGGCTACACCTTC. It is translated as CASSLAGGYYGYTF.